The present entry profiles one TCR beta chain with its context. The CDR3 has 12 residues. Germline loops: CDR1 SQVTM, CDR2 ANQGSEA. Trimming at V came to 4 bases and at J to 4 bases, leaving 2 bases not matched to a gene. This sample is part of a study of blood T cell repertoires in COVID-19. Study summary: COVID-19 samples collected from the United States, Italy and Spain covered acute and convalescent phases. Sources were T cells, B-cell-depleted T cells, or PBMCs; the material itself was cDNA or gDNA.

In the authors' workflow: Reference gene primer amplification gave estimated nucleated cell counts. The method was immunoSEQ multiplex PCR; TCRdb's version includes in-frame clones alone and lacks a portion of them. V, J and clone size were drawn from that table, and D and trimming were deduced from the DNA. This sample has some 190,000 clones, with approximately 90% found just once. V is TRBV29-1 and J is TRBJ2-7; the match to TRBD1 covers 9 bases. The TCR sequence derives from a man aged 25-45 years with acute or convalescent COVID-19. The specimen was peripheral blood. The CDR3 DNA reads TGCAGCGTTGCTGACAGGGGGTACGAGCAGTACTTC. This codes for CSVADRGYEQYF.